In this sample, the clone carrying this T cell receptor (beta chain) turned up a few times. This entry comes from a study of spatial heterogeneity in lung cancer. Time point given: sample taken at primary tumor resection. Whole RNA came from tumor, nontumor lung or frozen PBMC and was sequenced without being sorted. Every TCR cDNA molecule carried a tag that served as a unique molecular identifier. TCRdb independently ran MiXCR on the 5' RACE reads; one entry per CDR3 protein. The table shows tens of thousands of distinct CDR3 sequences, with 10% to 15% occurring only once. Germline loops: CDR1 MGHRA, CDR2 YSYEKL. V was cut by 0 bases and J by 2 bases, with 7 bases left in between. This CDR3 is 14 amino acids long.

This sequence originates from a male donor with early-stage non-small cell lung cancer. The specimen was PBMCs, collected at surgery. This chain links TRBV4-1 with TRBJ2-5, with D unresolved. The CDR3 bases are TGCGCCAGCAGCCAAGACCCCGGACAAGAGACCCAGTACTTC. This encodes CASSQDPGQETQYF.